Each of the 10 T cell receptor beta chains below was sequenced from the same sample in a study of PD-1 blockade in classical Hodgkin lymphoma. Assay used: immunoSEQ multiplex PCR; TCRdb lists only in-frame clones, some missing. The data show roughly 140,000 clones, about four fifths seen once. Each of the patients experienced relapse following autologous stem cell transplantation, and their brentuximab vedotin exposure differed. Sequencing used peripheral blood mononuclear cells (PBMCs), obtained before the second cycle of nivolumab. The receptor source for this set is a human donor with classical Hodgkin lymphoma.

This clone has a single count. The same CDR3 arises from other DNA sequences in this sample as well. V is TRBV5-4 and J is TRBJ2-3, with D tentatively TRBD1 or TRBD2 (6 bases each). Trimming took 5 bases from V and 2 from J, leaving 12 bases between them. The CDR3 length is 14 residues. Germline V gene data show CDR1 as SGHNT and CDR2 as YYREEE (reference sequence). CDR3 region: CASRTGGTTDTQYF. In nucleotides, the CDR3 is TGTGCCAGCAGAACCGGGGGCACCACAGATACGCAGTATTTT.

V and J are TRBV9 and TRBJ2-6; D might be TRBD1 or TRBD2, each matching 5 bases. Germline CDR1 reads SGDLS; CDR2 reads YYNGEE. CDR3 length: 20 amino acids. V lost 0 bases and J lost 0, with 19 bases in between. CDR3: CASSVATRDRNPSGANVLTF. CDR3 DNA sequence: TGTGCCAGCAGCGTAGCTACGAGGGACCGAAACCCCTCTGGGGCCAACGTCCTGACTTTC. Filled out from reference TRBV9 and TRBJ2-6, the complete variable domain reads DSGVTQTPKHLITATGQRVTLRCSPRSGDLSVYWYQQSLDQGLQFLIQYYNGEERAKGNILERFSAQQFPDLHSELNLSSLELGDSALYFCASSVATRDRNPSGANVLTFGAGSRLTVL.

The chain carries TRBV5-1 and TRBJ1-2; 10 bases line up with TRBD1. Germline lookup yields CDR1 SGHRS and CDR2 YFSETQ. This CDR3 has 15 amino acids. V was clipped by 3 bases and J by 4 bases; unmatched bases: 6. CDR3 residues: CASSWGTGDIYGYTF. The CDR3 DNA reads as TGCGCCAGCAGCTGGGGGACAGGGGACATCTATGGCTACACCTTC. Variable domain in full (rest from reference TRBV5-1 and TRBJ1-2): KAGVTQTPRYLIKTRGQQVTLSCSPISGHRSVSWYQQTPGQGLQFLFEYFSETQRNKGNFPGRFSGRQFSNSRSEMNVSTLELGDSALYLCASSWGTGDIYGYTFGSGTRLTVV.

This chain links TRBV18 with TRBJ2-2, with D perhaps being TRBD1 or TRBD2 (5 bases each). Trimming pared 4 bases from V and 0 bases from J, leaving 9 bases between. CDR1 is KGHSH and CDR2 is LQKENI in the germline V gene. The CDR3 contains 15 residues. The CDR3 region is CASSRGPTNTGELFF. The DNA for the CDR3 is TGTGCCAGCTCACGGGGACCGACGAACACCGGGGAGCTGTTTTTT.

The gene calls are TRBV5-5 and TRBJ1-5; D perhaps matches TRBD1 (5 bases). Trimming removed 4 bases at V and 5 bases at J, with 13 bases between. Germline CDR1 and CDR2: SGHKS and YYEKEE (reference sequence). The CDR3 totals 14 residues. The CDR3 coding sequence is TGTGCCAGCAGCACCGGGCAGGGTGATCAGCCCCAGCATTTT. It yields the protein CASSTGQGDQPQHF.

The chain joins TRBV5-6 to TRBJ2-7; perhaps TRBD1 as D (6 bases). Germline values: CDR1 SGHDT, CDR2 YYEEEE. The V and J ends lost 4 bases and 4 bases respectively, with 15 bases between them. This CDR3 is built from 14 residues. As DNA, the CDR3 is TGTGCCAGCAGCCCCGACAGGCGTTGGTACGAGCAGTACTTC. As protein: CASSPDRRWYEQYF.

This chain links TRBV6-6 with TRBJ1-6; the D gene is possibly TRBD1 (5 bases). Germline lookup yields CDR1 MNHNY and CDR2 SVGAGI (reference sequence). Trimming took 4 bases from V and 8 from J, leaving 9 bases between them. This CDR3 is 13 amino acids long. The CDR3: CASSLSRDSPLHF. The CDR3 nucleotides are TGTGCCAGCAGTTTAAGCAGGGATTCACCCCTCCACTTT.

The CDR3 sequence is CAISDPGLASQETQYF. The CDR3 DNA reads as TGTGCCATCAGTGACCCGGGACTAGCGTCCCAAGAGACCCAGTACTTC. The chain carries TRBV10-3 and TRBJ2-5; 10 nucleotides match TRBD2. The V gene's germline CDR1 is ENHRY and CDR2 SYGVKD. After removal of 3 bases from V and 1 base from J, the junction contained 5 bases not matched to a gene. The CDR3 runs to 16 residues.

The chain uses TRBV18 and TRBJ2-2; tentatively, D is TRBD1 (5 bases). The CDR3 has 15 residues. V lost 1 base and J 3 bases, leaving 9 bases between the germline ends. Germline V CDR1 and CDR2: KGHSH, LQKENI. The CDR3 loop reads CASSPLRADTGELFF. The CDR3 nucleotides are TGTGCCAGCTCACCACTCAGGGCGGACACCGGGGAGCTGTTTTTT.

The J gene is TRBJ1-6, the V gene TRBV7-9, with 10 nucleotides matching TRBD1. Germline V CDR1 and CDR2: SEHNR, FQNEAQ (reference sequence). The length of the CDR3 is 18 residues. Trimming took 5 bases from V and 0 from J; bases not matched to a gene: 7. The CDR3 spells CASSMRTGGYSYNSPLHF. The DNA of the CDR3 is TGTGCCAGCAGCATGAGGACAGGGGGATACTCCTATAATTCACCCCTCCACTTT.